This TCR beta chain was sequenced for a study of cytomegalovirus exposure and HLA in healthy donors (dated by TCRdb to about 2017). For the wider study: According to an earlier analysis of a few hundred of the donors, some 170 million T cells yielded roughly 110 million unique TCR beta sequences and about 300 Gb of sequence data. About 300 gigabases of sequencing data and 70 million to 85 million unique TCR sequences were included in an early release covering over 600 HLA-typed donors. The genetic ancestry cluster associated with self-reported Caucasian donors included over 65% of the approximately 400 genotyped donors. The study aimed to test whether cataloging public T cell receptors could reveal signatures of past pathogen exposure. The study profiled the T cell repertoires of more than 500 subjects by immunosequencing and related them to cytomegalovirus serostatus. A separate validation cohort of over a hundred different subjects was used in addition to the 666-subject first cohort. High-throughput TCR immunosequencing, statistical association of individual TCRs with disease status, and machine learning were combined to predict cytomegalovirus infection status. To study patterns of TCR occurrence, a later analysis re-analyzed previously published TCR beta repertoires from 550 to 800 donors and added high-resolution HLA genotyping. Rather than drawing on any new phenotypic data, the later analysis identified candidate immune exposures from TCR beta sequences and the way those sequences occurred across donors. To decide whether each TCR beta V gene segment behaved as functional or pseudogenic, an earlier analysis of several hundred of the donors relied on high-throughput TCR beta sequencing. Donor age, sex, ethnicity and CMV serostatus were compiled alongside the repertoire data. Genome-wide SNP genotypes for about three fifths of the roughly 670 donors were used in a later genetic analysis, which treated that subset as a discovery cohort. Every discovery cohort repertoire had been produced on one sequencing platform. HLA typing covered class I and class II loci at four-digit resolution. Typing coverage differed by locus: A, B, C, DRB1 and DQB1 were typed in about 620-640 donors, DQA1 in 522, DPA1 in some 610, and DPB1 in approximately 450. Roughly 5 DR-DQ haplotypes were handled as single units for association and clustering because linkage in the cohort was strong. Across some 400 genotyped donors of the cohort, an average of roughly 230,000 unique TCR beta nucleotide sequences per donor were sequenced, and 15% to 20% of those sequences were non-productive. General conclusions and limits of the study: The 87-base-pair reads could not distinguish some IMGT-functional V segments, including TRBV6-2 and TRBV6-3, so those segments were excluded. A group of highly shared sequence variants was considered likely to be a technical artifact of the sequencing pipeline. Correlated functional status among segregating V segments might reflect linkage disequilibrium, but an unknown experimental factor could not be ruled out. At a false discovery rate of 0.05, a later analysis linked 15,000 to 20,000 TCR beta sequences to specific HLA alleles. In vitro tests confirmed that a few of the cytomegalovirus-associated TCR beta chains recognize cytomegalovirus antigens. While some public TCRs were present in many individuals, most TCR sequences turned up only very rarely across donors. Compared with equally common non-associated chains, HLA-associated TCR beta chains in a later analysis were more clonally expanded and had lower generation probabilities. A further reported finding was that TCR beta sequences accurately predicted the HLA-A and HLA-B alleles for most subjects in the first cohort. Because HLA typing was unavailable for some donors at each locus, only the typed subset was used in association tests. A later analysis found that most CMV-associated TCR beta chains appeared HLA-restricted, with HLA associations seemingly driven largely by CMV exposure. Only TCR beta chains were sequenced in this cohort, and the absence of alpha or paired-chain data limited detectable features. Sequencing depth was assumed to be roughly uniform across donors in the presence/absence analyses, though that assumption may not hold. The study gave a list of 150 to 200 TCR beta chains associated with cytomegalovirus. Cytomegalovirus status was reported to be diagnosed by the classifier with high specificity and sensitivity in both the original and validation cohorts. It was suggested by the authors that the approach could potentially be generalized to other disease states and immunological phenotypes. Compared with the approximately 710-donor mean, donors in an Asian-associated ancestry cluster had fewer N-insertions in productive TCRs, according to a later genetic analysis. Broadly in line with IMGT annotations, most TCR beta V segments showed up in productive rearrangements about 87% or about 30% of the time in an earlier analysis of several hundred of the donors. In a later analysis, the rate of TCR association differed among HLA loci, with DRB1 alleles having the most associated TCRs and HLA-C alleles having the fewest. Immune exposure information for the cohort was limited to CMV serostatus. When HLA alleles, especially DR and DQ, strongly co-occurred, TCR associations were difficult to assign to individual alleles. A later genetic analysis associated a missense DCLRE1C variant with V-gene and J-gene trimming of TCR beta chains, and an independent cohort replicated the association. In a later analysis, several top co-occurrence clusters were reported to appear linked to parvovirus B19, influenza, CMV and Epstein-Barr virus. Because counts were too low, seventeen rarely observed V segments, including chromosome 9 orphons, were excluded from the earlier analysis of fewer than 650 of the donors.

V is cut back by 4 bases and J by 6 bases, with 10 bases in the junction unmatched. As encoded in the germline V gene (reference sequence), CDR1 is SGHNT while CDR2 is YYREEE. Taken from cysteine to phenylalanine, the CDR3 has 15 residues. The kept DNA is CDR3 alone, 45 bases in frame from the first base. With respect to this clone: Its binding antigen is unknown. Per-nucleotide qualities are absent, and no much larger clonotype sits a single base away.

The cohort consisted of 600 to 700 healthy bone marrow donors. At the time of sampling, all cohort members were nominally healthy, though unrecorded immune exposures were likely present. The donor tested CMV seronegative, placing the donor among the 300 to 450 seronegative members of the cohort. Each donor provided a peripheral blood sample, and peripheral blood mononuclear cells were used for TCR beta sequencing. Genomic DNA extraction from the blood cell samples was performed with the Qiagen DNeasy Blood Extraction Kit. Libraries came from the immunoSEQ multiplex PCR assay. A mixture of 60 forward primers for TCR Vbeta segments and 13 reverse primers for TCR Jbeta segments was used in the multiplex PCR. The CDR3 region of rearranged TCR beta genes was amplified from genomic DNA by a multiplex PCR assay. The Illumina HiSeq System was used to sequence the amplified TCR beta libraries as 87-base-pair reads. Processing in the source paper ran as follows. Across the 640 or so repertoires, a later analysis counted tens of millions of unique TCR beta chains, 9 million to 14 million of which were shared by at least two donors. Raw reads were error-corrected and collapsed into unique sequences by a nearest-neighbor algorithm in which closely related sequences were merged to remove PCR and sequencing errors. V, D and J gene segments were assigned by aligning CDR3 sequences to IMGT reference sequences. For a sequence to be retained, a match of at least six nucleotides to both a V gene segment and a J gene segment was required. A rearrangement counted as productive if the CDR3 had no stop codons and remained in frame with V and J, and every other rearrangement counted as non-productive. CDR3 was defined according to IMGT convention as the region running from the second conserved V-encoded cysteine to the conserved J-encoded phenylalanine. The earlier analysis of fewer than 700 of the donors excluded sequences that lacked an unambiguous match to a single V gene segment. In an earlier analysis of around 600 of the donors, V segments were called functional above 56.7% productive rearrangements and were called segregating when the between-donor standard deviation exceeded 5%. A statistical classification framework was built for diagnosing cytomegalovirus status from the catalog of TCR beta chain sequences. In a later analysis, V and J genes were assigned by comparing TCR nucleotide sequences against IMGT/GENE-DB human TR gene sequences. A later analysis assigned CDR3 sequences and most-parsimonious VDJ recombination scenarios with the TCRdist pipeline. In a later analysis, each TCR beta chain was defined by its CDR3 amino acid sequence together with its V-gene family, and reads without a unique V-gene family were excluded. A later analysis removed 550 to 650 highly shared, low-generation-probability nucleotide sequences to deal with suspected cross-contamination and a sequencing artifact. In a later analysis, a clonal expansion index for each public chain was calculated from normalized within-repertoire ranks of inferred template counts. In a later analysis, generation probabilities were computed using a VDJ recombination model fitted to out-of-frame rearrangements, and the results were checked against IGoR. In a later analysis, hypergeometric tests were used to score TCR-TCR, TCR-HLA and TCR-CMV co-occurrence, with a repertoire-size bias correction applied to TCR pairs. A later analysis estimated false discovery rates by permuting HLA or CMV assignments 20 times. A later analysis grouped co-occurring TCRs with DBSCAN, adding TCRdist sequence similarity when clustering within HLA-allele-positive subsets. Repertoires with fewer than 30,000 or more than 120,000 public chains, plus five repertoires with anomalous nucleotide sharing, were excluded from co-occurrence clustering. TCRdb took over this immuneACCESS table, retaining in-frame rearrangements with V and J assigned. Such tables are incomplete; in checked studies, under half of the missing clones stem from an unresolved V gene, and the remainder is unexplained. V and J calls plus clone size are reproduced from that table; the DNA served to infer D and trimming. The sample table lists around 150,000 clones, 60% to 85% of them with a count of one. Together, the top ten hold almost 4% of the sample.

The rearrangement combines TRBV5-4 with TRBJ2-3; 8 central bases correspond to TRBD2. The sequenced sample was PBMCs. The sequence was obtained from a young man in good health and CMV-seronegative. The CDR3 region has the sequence CASSIGGALVDTQYF. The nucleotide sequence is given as TGTGCCAGCAGCATCGGGGGGGCCTTGGTGGATACGCAGTATTTT.